The 8 T cell receptor beta chains listed next were all sequenced from one sample in a study of blood T cell repertoires in COVID-19. Clones were read by immunoSEQ multiplex PCR, and TCRdb kept only the in-frame ones, dropping some. This sample has tens of thousands of clones, with 91% found just once. Source material: peripheral blood. Source of these receptors: a human donor in a cohort sampled during active COVID-19.

The chain joins TRBV5-4 to TRBJ2-5; the D is unclear. Germline V gene lookup returns CDR1 SGHNT and CDR2 YYREEE (reference sequence). The CDR3 covers 14 residues. Trimming pared 0 bases from V and 0 bases from J, leaving 6 bases between. The CDR3 region has the DNA TGTGCCAGCAGCTTGGTCCAGAACCAAGAGACCCAGTACTTC. Protein sequence: CASSLVQNQETQYF.

As to this clone: A read error may produce the germline difference seen at one junction end. The chain is built from TRBV7-9 and TRBJ2-2; D may be TRBD2 (6 bases). The CDR3 extends over 9 amino acids. Per germline, CDR1 SEHNR and CDR2 FQNEAQ (reference sequence). CDR3 in DNA: TGTGCCAGCGCCCGGAGGGCGAAATTT. This encodes CASARRAKF.

The chain combines TRBV27 with TRBJ2-3, with TRBD2 matching 13 bases. CDR1 and CDR2 from the germline V gene are MNHEY and SMNVEV (reference sequence). CDR3 length: 15 residues. The V and J ends lost 10 bases and 1 base, in that order; junction bases with no gene match: 5. As DNA, the CDR3 is TGTGCCACCGGACTAGCGGGGGCCGGCACAGATACGCAGTATTTT. Translating gives CATGLAGAGTDTQYF.

V gene TRBV10-1 combines with J gene TRBJ2-4, with TRBD2 matching over 8 bases. With 9 bases clipped from V and 0 bases from J, the junction kept 10 bases outside the gene matches. Germline values: CDR1 WNHNN, CDR2 SYGVQD (reference sequence). This CDR3 is built from 16 residues. CDR3 residues: CASRGGRKLAKNIQYF. CDR3 sequence (DNA): TGCGCCAGTCGGGGGGGGCGGAAGCTAGCCAAAAACATTCAGTACTTC.

The chain recombines TRBV11-2 with TRBJ1-2; D might be TRBD1 (6 bases). V shed 1 base and J shed 6 bases, with 21 bases lying between them. Germline V CDR1 and CDR2: SGHAT, FQNNGV. The length of the CDR3 is 17 residues. Written as DNA, the CDR3 is TGTGCCAGCAGCTTAGTCGGCTTTGAGGGGGGGGAAAATGGCTACACCTTC. Translation: CASSLVGFEGGENGYTF. Based on the CDR3 plus reference TRBV11-2 and TRBJ1-2, the full variable domain is EAGVAQSPRYKIIEKRQSVAFWCNPISGHATLYWYQQILGQGPKLLIQFQNNGVVDDSQLPKDRFSAERLKGVDSTLKIQPAKLEDSAVYLCASSLVGFEGGENGYTFGSGTRLTVV.

This clone was recorded only once. This chain joins TRBV2 and TRBJ2-2, with 9 bases aligning to TRBD1. The CDR3 has 15 residues. The V and J ends lost 9 bases and 0 bases, in that order; junction bases with no gene match: 5. In germline, CDR1 is SNHLY, CDR2 FYNNEI. For the CDR3, the DNA is TGTGCCAGTAAGACAGGGGGGACGAACACCGGGGAGCTGTTTTTT. Protein product: CASKTGGTNTGELFF.

This clone came up once. The chain employs TRBV6-6 and TRBJ1-2, with 7 bases matching TRBD1. The CDR3 is made up of 16 amino acids. Germline V gene sequence: CDR1 MNHNY, CDR2 SVGAGI (reference sequence). The trim removed 5 bases at V and 7 bases at J, leaving 16 bases unmatched. The CDR3 here is CASSTRQGRPDGGYTF. In DNA, the CDR3 is TGTGCCAGCAGTACCCGACAGGGAAGGCCGGATGGTGGCTACACCTTC.

V usage is TRBV5-1 and J usage is TRBJ2-5; 9 bases fit TRBD2. Germline CDR1 SGHRS, CDR2 YFSETQ. This CDR3 is 15 amino acids long. The junction had 8 bases not matched to a gene; V was cut back by 4 bases and J by 4 bases. The CDR3 nucleotides read TGCGCCAGCAGCCGGACTAGCGCCACTGGAGAGACCCAGTACTTC. Its translation: CASSRTSATGETQYF.